This T cell receptor beta chain was observed in a study of cytomegalovirus exposure and HLA in healthy donors. Study-wide results and limits: In an earlier analysis, in some 600 donors, most V segments appeared productive either ~90% or ~30% of the time.

There are 11 residues in the CDR3. V lost 6 bases, J lost 8 bases, and 9 bases lay in between. The germline gives CDR1 SNHLY, CDR2 FYNNEI. As concerns this clone: Its specificity is not known.

Researchers ran the PCR with 60 Vbeta and 13 Jbeta primers. The assay was immunoSEQ multiplex PCR, and TCRdb's table has in-frame clones only and misses some. The repertoire includes about 140,000 clones, 88% of them detected once, and roughly 0.53% sits in the top ten. The chain links TRBV2 to TRBJ2-3; possible D gene TRBD1, 5 bases. Source material: PBMCs. This receptor was identified in a woman in her 40s in good health and CMV-seronegative. This CDR3 reads CASRRGATQYF. The DNA of the CDR3 is TGTGCCAGCAGGCGTGGGGCTACGCAGTATTTT.